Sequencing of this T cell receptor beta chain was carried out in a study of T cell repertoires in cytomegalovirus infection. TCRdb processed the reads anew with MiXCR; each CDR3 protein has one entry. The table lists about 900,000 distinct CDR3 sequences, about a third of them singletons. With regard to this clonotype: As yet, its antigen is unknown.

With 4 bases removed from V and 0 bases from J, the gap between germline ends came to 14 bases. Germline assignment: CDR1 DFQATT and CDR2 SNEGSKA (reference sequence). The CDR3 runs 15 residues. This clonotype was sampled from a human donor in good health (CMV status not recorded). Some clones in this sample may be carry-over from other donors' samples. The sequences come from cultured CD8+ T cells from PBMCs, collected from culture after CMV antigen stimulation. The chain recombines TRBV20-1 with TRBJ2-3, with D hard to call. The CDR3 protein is CSAIRFSASTDTQYF. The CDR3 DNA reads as TGCAGTGCTATTCGATTCTCCGCTAGCACAGATACGCAGTATTTT.